These 17 T cell receptor beta chains came from one sample sequenced in a study of blood T cell repertoires in COVID-19. Clones were sequenced by immunoSEQ multiplex PCR, and TCRdb holds only the in-frame ones, with some missing. Here the sample spans about 190,000 clones, around nine tenths being singletons. Sequencing input: peripheral blood. Every receptor here comes from a man between 65 and 80 years old with active or convalescent COVID-19.

To note about this clone: The identical CDR3 is also encoded by other nucleotide sequences in the sample. This chain links TRBV12-3 or TRBV12-4 with TRBJ1-5, with a weak D call TRBD1 (6 bases). The V end lost 3 bases, the J end lost 4 bases, and 7 bases lay between the germline ends. The length of the CDR3 is 13 residues. The CDR3 DNA reads as TGTGCCAGCAGTTTTACAGGGAATCAGCCCCAGCATTTT. Translating it yields CASSFTGNQPQHF.

The CDR3 DNA sequence: TGTGCCAGCAGCCCCGGGGAGCGGGGGACCGGGGAGCTGTTTTTT. This codes for CASSPGERGTGELFF. The rearrangement joins TRBV7-9 to TRBJ2-2; 8 nucleotides align to TRBD2. The V and J ends lost 5 bases and 5 bases, in that order; junction bases with no gene match: 7. CDR1 and CDR2 from the germline V gene are SEHNR and FQNEAQ (reference sequence). The CDR3 has 15 amino acids. Filled out from reference TRBV7-9 and TRBJ2-2, the complete variable domain reads DTGVSQNPRHKITKRGQNVTFRCDPISEHNRLYWYRQTLGQGPEFLTYFQNEAQLEKSRLLSDRFSAERPKGSFSTLEIQRTEQGDSAMYLCASSPGERGTGELFFGEGSRLTVL.

The chain links TRBV19 to TRBJ2-1; TRBD2 agrees at 14 bases. The germline V gene encodes CDR1 LNHDA and CDR2 SQIVND (reference sequence). The V gene end was trimmed by 8 bases and the J gene end by 1 base; junction bases not matched to a gene: 13. There are 19 residues in the CDR3. The CDR3 region has the DNA TGTGCCAGTCCTCCCGCCGGGACTAGCGGGAGAGGATCCTACAATGAGCAGTTCTTC. Amino acids: CASPPAGTSGRGSYNEQFF.

This clone was detected only a few times. The chain combines TRBV7-6 with TRBJ2-3; D might be TRBD2 (7 bases). This CDR3 region has 17 residues. Germline V gene data show CDR1 as SGHVS and CDR2 as FNYEAQ. V was trimmed by 4 bases and J by 6 bases, leaving 23 bases between them. The CDR3 DNA sequence: TGTGCCAGCAGCTCCTCCCCCTTGGGGGGGCTTCAGGATACGCAGTATTTT. This gives the protein CASSSSPLGGLQDTQYF. The variable domain in full, completed from reference TRBV7-6 and TRBJ2-3, reads GAGVSQSPRYKVTKRGQDVALRCDPISGHVSLYWYRQALGQGPEFLTYFNYEAQQDKSGLPNDRFSAERPEGSISTLTIQRTEQRDSAMYRCASSSSPLGGLQDTQYFGPGTRLTVL.

This rearrangement joins TRBV5-6 to TRBJ2-3; D gene unclear. The germline V gene has CDR1 SGHDT and CDR2 YYEEEE. This CDR3 has 15 residues. V gave up 6 bases and J gave up 2 bases, with 16 bases separating them. The CDR3 sequence is CASNKRNPITDTQYF. The CDR3 DNA reads TGTGCCAGCAACAAGCGCAACCCTATCACAGATACGCAGTATTTT.

The chain joins TRBV10-3 to TRBJ2-3; 9 bases map to TRBD2. Per the germline V gene, CDR1 is ENHRY and CDR2 is SYGVKD. Germline trimming cut 4 bases from V and 0 bases from J; bases unmatched to any gene: 5. The CDR3 contains 16 residues. DNA for the CDR3: TGTGCCATCAGTGCACATGCGGGGGGGAGCACAGATACGCAGTATTTT. This encodes CAISAHAGGSTDTQYF.

The rearrangement uses TRBV5-6 and TRBJ2-6; D is ambiguous. The V and J ends lost 3 bases and 3 bases respectively, with 4 bases between them. The germline V gene has CDR1 SGHDT and CDR2 YYEEEE. This CDR3 spans 13 amino acids. This CDR3 reads CASSYSGANVLTF. CDR3 DNA: TGTGCCAGCAGCTACAGTGGGGCCAACGTCCTGACTTTC.

The genes are TRBV5-8 and TRBJ2-7; maybe TRBD2 (5 bases). The CDR3 covers 12 residues. V was trimmed by 0 bases and J by 5 bases, leaving 6 bases between them. The germline CDR1 and CDR2 sequences are SGHTS and YDEGEE. The CDR3 nucleotides are TGTGCCAGCAGCTTGGTTAGCGACGAGCAGTACTTC. Translated, it gives CASSLVSDEQYF.

The genes are TRBV6-5 and TRBJ2-2, with D perhaps TRBD2 (7 bases). This CDR3 is 13 amino acids long. Deletions cut 9 bases from V and 6 bases from J, with 14 bases between. CDR1 and CDR2 from the germline V gene are MNHEY and SVGAGI. The CDR3 DNA reads TGTGCCAGTGCGCGGGGGCCCCCCGGGGAGCTGTTTTTT. Translated: CASARGPPGELFF.

The chain recombines TRBV5-1 with TRBJ1-1; D gene uncertain. This CDR3 is 13 amino acids long. The V gene's germline CDR1 is SGHRS and CDR2 YFSETQ. V was shortened by 6 bases and J by 1 base, with 10 bases between the two germline ends. The CDR3 DNA follows: TGCGCCAGCAAAGATTTAGAGAACACTGAAGCTTTCTTT. Translating gives CASKDLENTEAFF.

The chain is built from TRBV7-2 and TRBJ1-3; tentatively, D is TRBD1 (6 bases). The CDR3 totals 17 residues. Trimming cost V 5 bases and J 4 bases, with 21 bases left between them. Looked up from germline, CDR1 is SGHTA and CDR2 is FQGNSA. In nucleotides, the CDR3 is TGTGCCAGCAGCCAGCTGACAGGAGCCCCTGGAGGAAACACCATATATTTT. Its translation is CASSQLTGAPGGNTIYF.

The chain combines TRBV7-9 with TRBJ1-2, with D unresolved. The V end was cut by 1 base, the J end by 9 bases, with 9 bases between. Germline V gene data show CDR1 as SEHNR and CDR2 as FQNEAQ (reference sequence). This CDR3 is built from 12 residues. CDR3 nucleotides: TGTGCCAGCAGCTTAGGTAGCGACAGCTACACCTTC. Encoded protein: CASSLGSDSYTF.

This chain joins TRBV29-1 and TRBJ2-5; weak D call: TRBD1 (7 bases). V dropped 1 base and J dropped 2 bases, with 14 bases sitting between them. Germline V gene lookup returns CDR1 SQVTM and CDR2 ANQGSEA. The CDR3 has 15 amino acids. CDR3 in DNA: TGCAGCGTTGAAGGGCAGGGGGGCTCACAAGAGACCCAGTACTTC. It is translated as CSVEGQGGSQETQYF.

The V and J genes are TRBV5-1 and TRBJ2-7; 8 nucleotides line up with TRBD1. After removal of 2 bases from V and 4 bases from J, the junction contained 5 bases not matched to a gene. Germline V gives CDR1 SGHRS, CDR2 YFSETQ. The CDR3 is 14 amino acids. In DNA, the CDR3 is TGCGCCAGCAGCTTACAGGGGGTCGTGTACGAGCAGTACTTC. Encoded protein: CASSLQGVVYEQYF.

The chain couples TRBV27 to TRBJ1-3, with TRBD1 identical over 9 bases. The CDR3 totals 14 residues. Trimming at V came to 11 bases and at J to 2 bases, leaving 7 bases not matched to a gene. CDR1 is MNHEY, CDR2 SMNVEV, per germline (reference sequence). In DNA form, the CDR3 reads TGTGCCGGCCACCGGGACAGGGCTGGAAACACCATATATTTT. Translated: CAGHRDRAGNTIYF.

This sequence joins TRBV18 and TRBJ1-6; TRBD1 might be the D (6 bases). This CDR3 has 14 residues. CDR1 KGHSH and CDR2 LQKENI come from the germline V gene. V lost 3 bases, J lost 8 bases, and 11 bases lay in between. In nucleotides, the CDR3 is TGTGCCAGCTCACCGCTACCAGGGGATTCACCCCTCCACTTT. Protein: CASSPLPGDSPLHF.

The chain carries TRBV3-1 (or the pseudogene TRBV3-2) and TRBJ1-3; no clear D. The CDR3 runs to 15 residues. V was cut by 0 bases and J by 3 bases, with 9 bases left in between. The germline V gene encodes CDR1 LGHDT and CDR2 YNNKEL (reference sequence). CDR3 sequence reads: CASSQDPGGGNTIYF. The CDR3 DNA follows: TGTGCCAGCAGCCAAGATCCCGGCGGTGGAAACACCATATATTTT.